The sequence of this T cell receptor (beta chain) was determined in a study of T cells in Graves' hyperthyroidism and ophthalmopathy. The PBMCs had their origin in roughly 9.4 ml of fresh peripheral blood. About this clonotype: Its antigen remains unidentified.

Study-level results: Ophthalmopathy was predicted by the model a median of approximately 6 months ahead of onset. Through a model of 13 V-J features, ophthalmopathy was separated from stable hyperthyroidism. Appearing also in blood were most of the thyroid clonotypes expanded above 0.001.

Using RNA transcripts as the source, TCR beta CDR3 regions were amplified. RT-PCR in the first round (using the HTBI primer set) targeted the TCR CDR3. TCRdb analysed the multiplex PCR reads with MiXCR anew, one entry per CDR3 protein. The table lists more than 350,000 distinct CDR3 sequences, roughly 15% of them singletons. The CDR3 has 12 residues. V dropped 9 bases and J dropped 8; count of bases not matched to a gene: 4. Germline V CDR1 and CDR2: LNHNV, YYDKDF (reference sequence). The gene calls are TRBV15 and TRBJ1-2; 12 nucleotides match TRBD1. Sequencing input: blood. This receptor was obtained from a woman aged 25 to 39 with Graves' ophthalmopathy. The CDR3 nucleotides read TGTGCCACGGGACAGGGGGCTGGAGGCTACACCTTC. As protein: CATGQGAGGYTF.